The present T cell receptor beta chain was sequenced within a study of identical twins. Study-wide points: Models came in too low on out-of-frame TCR alpha sharing in monozygotic twins. Within twin pairs, the out-of-frame alpha sequences they shared showed excess low generation probability. The study drew conclusions from cross-sectional statistical analysis, not from following the same donors.

On this clonotype itself: The antigen is undetermined.

J lost 4 bases, V lost 4 bases, and 8 bases had no gene match. CDR1 is MDHEN, CDR2 SYDVKM, per germline. The CDR3 spans 15 residues. Template switching created a universal primer site, and the cDNA included unique molecular identifiers. TCRdb analysed the 5' RACE reads with MiXCR anew, one entry per CDR3 protein. The table has 1.5 million to 2 million distinct CDR3 sequences, under 35% seen once. The receptor was isolated from a newborn girl in good health. The chain has TRBV28 and TRBJ2-3; 7 positions agree with TRBD1. Input material: cord blood. The CDR3 region is CASSSQGRGSDTQYF. The CDR3 DNA reads as TGTGCCAGCAGTTCACAGGGGCGAGGGTCAGATACGCAGTATTTT.